The clone carrying this T cell receptor beta chain was seen ten or more times. Its antigen remains unknown. The data are from a study of CD8 T cells in ankylosing spondylitis. Overall study findings and caveats: Reports say disease-linked clones showed up significantly more in matched ankylosing spondylitis synovial fluid.

Via MiXCR, TCRdb re-called the 5' RACE reads, giving one row per CDR3 protein. Of around 230,000 distinct CDR3 sequences detected, roughly 8% appear once; the ten largest clones hold 4.8%. The CDR3 sequence is 13 residues long. Germline loops: CDR1 DFQATT, CDR2 SNEGSKA (reference sequence). Trimming left V 6 bases short and J 4 bases short, with 14 bases between. The rearrangement links TRBV20-1 to TRBJ2-3; D is undetermined. Sequencing input: blood, either unsorted or a sorted T cell fraction (not recorded which). The source of this sequence is a female donor with ankylosing spondylitis or in good health (not recorded which). The CDR3 spells CSASYSPADTQYF. The DNA for the CDR3 is TGCAGTGCCTCCTATAGCCCGGCAGATACGCAGTATTTT.